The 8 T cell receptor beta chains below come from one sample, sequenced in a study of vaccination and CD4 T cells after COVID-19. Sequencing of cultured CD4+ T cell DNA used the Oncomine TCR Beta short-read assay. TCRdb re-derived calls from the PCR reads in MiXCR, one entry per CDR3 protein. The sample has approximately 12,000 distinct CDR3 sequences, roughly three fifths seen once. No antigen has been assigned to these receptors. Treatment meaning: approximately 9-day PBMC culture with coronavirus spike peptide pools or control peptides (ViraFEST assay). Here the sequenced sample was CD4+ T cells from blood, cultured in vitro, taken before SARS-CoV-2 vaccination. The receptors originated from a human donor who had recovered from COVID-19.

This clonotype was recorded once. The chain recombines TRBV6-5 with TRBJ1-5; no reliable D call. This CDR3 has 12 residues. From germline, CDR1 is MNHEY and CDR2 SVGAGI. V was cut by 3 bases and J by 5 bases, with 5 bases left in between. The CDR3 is CASSYLHQPQHF. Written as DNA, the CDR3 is TGTGCCAGCAGTTATCTCCATCAGCCCCAGCATTTT.

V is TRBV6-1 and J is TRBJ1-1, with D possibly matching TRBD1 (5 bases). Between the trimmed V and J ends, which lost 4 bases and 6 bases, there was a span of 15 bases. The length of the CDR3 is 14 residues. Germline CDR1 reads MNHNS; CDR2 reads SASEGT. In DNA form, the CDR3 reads TGTGCCAGCAGTGTATGGGACCGCAAGTCTGAAGCTTTCTTT. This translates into CASSVWDRKSEAFF.

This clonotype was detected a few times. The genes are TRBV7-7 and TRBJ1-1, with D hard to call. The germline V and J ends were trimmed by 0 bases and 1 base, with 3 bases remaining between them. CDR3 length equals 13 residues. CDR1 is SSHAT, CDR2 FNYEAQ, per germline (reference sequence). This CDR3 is CASSLAWNTEAFF. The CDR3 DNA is TGTGCCAGCAGCTTAGCCTGGAACACTGAAGCTTTCTTT.

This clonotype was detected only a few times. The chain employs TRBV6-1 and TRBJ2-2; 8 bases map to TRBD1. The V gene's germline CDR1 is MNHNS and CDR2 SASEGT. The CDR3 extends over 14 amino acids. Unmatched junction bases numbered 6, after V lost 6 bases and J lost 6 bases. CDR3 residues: CASRMDREPGELFF. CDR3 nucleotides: TGTGCCAGCAGGATGGACAGGGAGCCCGGGGAGCTGTTTTTT.

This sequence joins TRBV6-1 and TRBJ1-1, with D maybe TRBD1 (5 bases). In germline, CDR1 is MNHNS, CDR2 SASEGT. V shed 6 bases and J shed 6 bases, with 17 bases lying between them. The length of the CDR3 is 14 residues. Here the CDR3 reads CASSRHGRGAEAFF. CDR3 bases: TGTGCCAGCAGCAGACACGGTAGAGGGGCTGAAGCTTTCTTT.

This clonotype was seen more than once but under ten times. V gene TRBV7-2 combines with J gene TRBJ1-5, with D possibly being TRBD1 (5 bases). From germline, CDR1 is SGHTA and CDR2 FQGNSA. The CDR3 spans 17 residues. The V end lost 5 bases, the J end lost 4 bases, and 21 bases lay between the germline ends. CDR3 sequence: CASSPRAGPAGNQPQHF. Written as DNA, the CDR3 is TGTGCCAGCAGCCCGCGGGCAGGGCCCGCTGGAAATCAGCCCCAGCATTTT. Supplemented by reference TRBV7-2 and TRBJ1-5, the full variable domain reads GAGVSQSPSNKVTEKGKDVELRCDPISGHTALYWYRQSLGQGLEFLIYFQGNSAPDKSGLPSDRFSAERTGGSVSTLTIQRTQQEDSAVYLCASSPRAGPAGNQPQHFGDGTRLSIL.

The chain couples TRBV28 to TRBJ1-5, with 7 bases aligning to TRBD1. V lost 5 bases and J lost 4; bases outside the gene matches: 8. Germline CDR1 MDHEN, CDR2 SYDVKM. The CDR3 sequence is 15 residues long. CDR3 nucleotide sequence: TGTGCCAGCAGTCCCACGACAGGGAAGAATCAGCCCCAGCATTTT. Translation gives CASSPTTGKNQPQHF.

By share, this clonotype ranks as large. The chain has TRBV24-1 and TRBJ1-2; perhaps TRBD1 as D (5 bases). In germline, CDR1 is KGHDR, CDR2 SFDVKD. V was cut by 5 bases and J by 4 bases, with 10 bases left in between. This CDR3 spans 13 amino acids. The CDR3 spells CATSARGSYGYTF. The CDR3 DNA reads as TGTGCCACCAGTGCTAGGGGTTCCTATGGCTACACCTTC.